The T cell receptor (beta chain) described here comes from a study of blood T cell repertoires in COVID-19 (dated by TCRdb to 2020 to 2021). For the wider study: The collaborator samples originated in the United States, Italy and Spain and spanned the acute and convalescent phases of COVID-19. Nearly every sample came with metadata listing a de-identified subject ID, COVID-19 status, age in years and sex. Samples were obtained from the ongoing ImmuneRACE study (first 160 participants) and from 1,254 subjects provided by 6 global collaborators. Where available, HLA class I and class II types were taken from metadata supplied by the sample provider and were not determined by assay-based typing. The material from the prospective study consisted of cDNA or gDNA derived from T cells, B-cell-depleted T cells, or PBMCs. The repertoires were made available in a free public database intended to serve as a resource for research on the immune response to SARS-CoV-2. The dataset comprised deeply sampled blood TCRbeta repertoires from subjects exposed to, actively infected with, or recovered from COVID-19.

The immunoSEQ Assay, a bias-controlled multiplex PCR, was used to amplify TCRbeta CDR3 regions from genomic DNA. Turning to the authors' computational methods: The number of nucleated cells in each sample was estimated from the amplification of reference gene primers within the assay. Sequence reads were collapsed and filtered to measure the absolute abundance of every unique TCRbeta CDR3 rearrangement. For each sample, productive Simpson clonality was calculated as the square root of Simpson's diversity index over productive rearrangements. This is the immuneACCESS table as TCRdb keeps it, with only in-frame sequences that have V and J called. A part of the clones is gone; compared with another copy, unresolved V genes explain less than half, and the rest is unexplained. V, J and clone size reflect that table, while D and trimming were determined from the DNA. In this sample the table shows hundreds of thousands of clones, more than 70% of which occur a single time. Of the sample, 3.5% to 4.5% falls within the top ten clones.

Enrolling through a virtual design, the prospective study's participants ranged in age from roughly 18 to 90 years and lived across about two dozen United States geographic areas. In the prospective study, participants were assigned to cohorts based on the clinical history participants reported in a screening survey and a study questionnaire. In the prospective study, mobile phlebotomists collected whole blood, serum and a nasopharyngeal or oropharyngeal swab from each participant. Additional blood draws and questionnaires over an approximately two-month period could optionally be provided by prospective study participants. Before DNA extraction, blood samples from the prospective study were shipped at room temperature or frozen. A remark on this clone: It lacks a known antigen. The record has no base qualities; no much larger clone is one base away.

The study at large found these results: How much clinical and demographic metadata was included differed by source and by participant, and the metadata was provided uncurated.

The germline V and J ends show losses of 4 bases and 0 bases respectively, and no gene match explains 10 bases of the junction. The CDR3 starts with the cysteine, ends with the phenylalanine, and has 17 residues. The sequence is cut down to CDR3 DNA, 51 bases in frame from base 1. As encoded in the germline V gene (reference sequence), CDR1 is LGHDT while CDR2 is YNNKEL. This clonotype was obtained from a young man with acute COVID-19. The sequence is built from TRBV3-1 (or the pseudogene TRBV3-2) and TRBJ2-3, with 7 junctional bases fitting TRBD1. The sample consisted of PBMCs or T cells enriched from blood (not recorded which). CDR3 loop: CASSLDRHRASTDTQYF. The bases are TGTGCCAGCAGCCTGGACAGGCATCGGGCTAGCACAGATACGCAGTATTTT.